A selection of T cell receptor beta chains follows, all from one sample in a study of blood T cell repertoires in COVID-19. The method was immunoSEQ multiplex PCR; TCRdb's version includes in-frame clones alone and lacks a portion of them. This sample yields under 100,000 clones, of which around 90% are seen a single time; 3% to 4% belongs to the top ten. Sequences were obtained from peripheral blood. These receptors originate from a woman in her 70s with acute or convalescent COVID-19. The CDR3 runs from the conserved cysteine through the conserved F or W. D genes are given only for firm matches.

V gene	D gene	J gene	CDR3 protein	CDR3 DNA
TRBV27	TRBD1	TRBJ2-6	CASSLSGTGLSGANVLTF	TGTGCCAGCAGTTTATCCGGGACAGGGCTCTCTGGGGCCAACGTCCTGACTTTC
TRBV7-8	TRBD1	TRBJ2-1	CASRPTGDNEQFF	TGTGCCAGCAGACCTACAGGGGACAATGAGCAGTTCTTC
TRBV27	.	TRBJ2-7	CASRGAGPVYEQYF	TGTGCCAGCAGGGGAGCGGGCCCAGTCTACGAGCAGTACTTC
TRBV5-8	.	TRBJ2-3	CASSLKGLGLSDTQYF	TGTGCCAGCAGCTTGAAGGGCCTGGGACTGTCTGATACGCAGTATTTT
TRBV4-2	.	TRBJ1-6	CASSQAGSSSYNSPLHF	TGTGCCAGCAGCCAAGCAGGATCGAGCTCCTATAATTCACCCCTCCACTTT
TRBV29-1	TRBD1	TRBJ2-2	CSAHRTGRGGELFF	TGCAGCGCCCACCGGACAGGGCGAGGCGGGGAGCTGTTTTTT
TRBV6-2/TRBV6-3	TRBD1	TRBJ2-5	CASSYIGETGGSETQYF	TGTGCCAGCAGTTACATTGGGGAGACAGGGGGAAGCGAGACCCAGTACTTC
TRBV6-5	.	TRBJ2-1	CASRLTESQNNEQFF	TGTGCCAGCAGACTCACAGAGTCTCAAAACAATGAGCAGTTCTTC
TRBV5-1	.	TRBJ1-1	CASSLGDMSFF	TGCGCCAGCAGCTTGGGGGACATGTCTTTCTTT
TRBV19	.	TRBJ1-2	CASRTRGQVVGGYTF	TGTGCCAGTAGAACGCGAGGACAAGTGGTTGGAGGCTACACCTTC
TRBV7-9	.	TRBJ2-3	CASSLGDTGFTSTDTQYF	TGTGCCAGCAGCTTAGGGGATACAGGGTTTACTAGCACAGATACGCAGTATTTT
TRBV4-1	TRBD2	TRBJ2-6	CASSQDMTSGRAAGANVLTF	TGCGCCAGCAGCCAAGATATGACTAGCGGGAGGGCCGCTGGGGCCAACGTCCTGACTTTC
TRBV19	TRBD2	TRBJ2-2	CASRGLAGGSGELFF	TGTGCCAGTAGGGGACTAGCGGGAGGGTCCGGGGAGCTGTTTTTT